The rows below give T cell receptor beta chains drawn from one sample of a study of cytomegalovirus exposure and HLA in healthy donors. Sequencing used immunoSEQ multiplex PCR; TCRdb keeps in-frame clones, though not all of them. The table has about 190,000 clones, 81% seen once. The sample consisted of PBMCs. These receptors were obtained from a man aged 18 to 30 in good health and CMV-seronegative. The CDR3 runs from the conserved cysteine through the conserved F or W. A D gene is named only where the DNA matches it firmly. For some rows the clone size is stated as once, few or many, or as a class when expanded; others skip it.

d_call: NA; v_call: TRBV7-2; clone_size: NA; j_call: TRBJ1-2; cdr3_length: 15; cdr3_aa: CASSIEDIPNYGYTF; cdr3_nt: TGTGCCAGCAGCATCGAGGACATTCCTAACTATGGCTACACCTTC
d_call: NA; v_call: TRBV12-5; clone_size: NA; j_call: TRBJ1-2; cdr3_length: 13; cdr3_aa: CASGLDTGYGYTF; cdr3_nt: TGTGCTAGTGGTTTGGACACAGGGTATGGCTACACCTTC
d_call: TRBD1; v_call: TRBV2; clone_size: NA; j_call: TRBJ1-2; cdr3_length: 16; cdr3_aa: CASSQTRDRGGNGYTF; cdr3_nt: TGTGCCAGCAGTCAAACTCGGGACAGGGGAGGTAATGGCTACACCTTC
d_call: NA; v_call: TRBV6-6; clone_size: NA; j_call: TRBJ1-5; cdr3_length: 13; cdr3_aa: CASTYRGNQPQHF; cdr3_nt: TGTGCCAGCACATACAGGGGCAATCAGCCCCAGCATTTT
d_call: TRBD1; v_call: TRBV4-3; clone_size: NA; j_call: TRBJ1-2; cdr3_length: 19; cdr3_aa: CASSHPNAGTGETVYGYTF; cdr3_nt: TGCGCCAGCAGCCACCCAAACGCCGGGACAGGTGAAACCGTCTATGGCTACACCTTC
d_call: NA; v_call: TRBV7-2; clone_size: NA; j_call: TRBJ1-5; cdr3_length: 16; cdr3_aa: CASSSRRGQINQPQHF; cdr3_nt: TGTGCCAGCAGCTCACGTCGTGGGCAGATCAATCAGCCCCAGCATTTT
d_call: NA; v_call: TRBV28; clone_size: NA; j_call: TRBJ1-5; cdr3_length: 15; cdr3_aa: CASSLPAGRVQPQHF; cdr3_nt: TGTGCCAGCAGTTTACCTGCAGGGAGGGTTCAGCCCCAGCATTTT
d_call: TRBD1; v_call: TRBV18; clone_size: NA; j_call: TRBJ1-2; cdr3_length: 15; cdr3_aa: CASSPPTTGDHGYTF; cdr3_nt: TGTGCCAGCTCACCACCAACAACAGGGGATCATGGCTACACCTTC
d_call: NA; v_call: TRBV23-1; clone_size: once; j_call: TRBJ2-1; cdr3_length: 16; cdr3_aa: CASSCSYRVSYNEQFF; cdr3_nt: TGCGCCAGCAGTTGTTCCTACAGGGTCTCCTACAATGAGCAGTTCTTC
d_call: TRBD2; v_call: TRBV7-9; clone_size: NA; j_call: TRBJ2-7; cdr3_length: 16; cdr3_aa: CASSLGPTSGVGEQYF; cdr3_nt: TGTGCCAGCAGCTTAGGCCCTACTAGCGGGGTCGGCGAGCAGTACTTC
d_call: TRBD1; v_call: TRBV18; clone_size: few; j_call: TRBJ1-1; cdr3_length: 16; cdr3_aa: CASSPRGQGASTEAFF; cdr3_nt: TGTGCCAGCTCACCACGGGGACAGGGGGCATCCACTGAAGCTTTCTTT
d_call: TRBD1; v_call: TRBV6-1; clone_size: NA; j_call: TRBJ1-2; cdr3_length: 13; cdr3_aa: CASRGTGHYGYTF; cdr3_nt: TGTGCCAGCAGGGGGACAGGGCACTATGGCTACACCTTC
d_call: NA; v_call: TRBV4-1; clone_size: NA; j_call: TRBJ1-2; cdr3_length: 19; cdr3_aa: CASSQDLRGTKGVRYGYTF; cdr3_nt: TGCGCCAGCAGCCAAGATTTGAGGGGGACAAAAGGGGTCCGCTATGGCTACACCTTC
d_call: TRBD2; v_call: TRBV7-8; clone_size: NA; j_call: TRBJ2-7; cdr3_length: 15; cdr3_aa: CASSLLLAGPYEQYF; cdr3_nt: TGTGCCAGCAGCCTTTTACTAGCGGGGCCCTACGAGCAGTACTTC
d_call: NA; v_call: TRBV4-3; clone_size: NA; j_call: TRBJ1-2; cdr3_length: 15; cdr3_aa: CASSQGSSGGDGYTF; cdr3_nt: TGCGCCAGCAGCCAAGGATCTTCGGGGGGTGATGGCTACACCTTC
d_call: TRBD2; v_call: TRBV15; clone_size: NA; j_call: TRBJ2-7; cdr3_length: 20; cdr3_aa: CATSREPLGLAGGSLYEQYF; cdr3_nt: TGTGCCACCAGCAGAGAGCCCTTGGGACTAGCGGGGGGTTCTCTCTACGAGCAGTACTTC
d_call: NA; v_call: TRBV21-1; clone_size: NA; j_call: TRBJ2-7; cdr3_length: 14; cdr3_aa: CANFWTSGRYEQYF; cdr3_nt: TGTGCCAACTTTTGGACTAGCGGGAGGTACGAGCAGTACTTC
d_call: NA; v_call: TRBV7-6; clone_size: NA; j_call: TRBJ2-7; cdr3_length: 14; cdr3_aa: CASSLGQYPYEQYF; cdr3_nt: TGTGCCAGCAGCTTAGGTCAGTACCCCTACGAGCAGTACTTC
d_call: TRBD2; v_call: TRBV15; clone_size: NA; j_call: TRBJ2-7; cdr3_length: 20; cdr3_aa: CATSPTRPGPSGRPTYEQYF; cdr3_nt: TGTGCCACCAGCCCGACTAGACCGGGCCCTAGCGGGAGACCGACCTACGAGCAGTACTTC
d_call: TRBD1; v_call: TRBV4-3; clone_size: NA; j_call: TRBJ1-4; cdr3_length: 15; cdr3_aa: CASSHRTGWDEKLFF; cdr3_nt: TGCGCCAGCAGCCATAGGACAGGTTGGGATGAAAAACTGTTTTTT
d_call: NA; v_call: TRBV5-6; clone_size: NA; j_call: TRBJ2-5; cdr3_length: 17; cdr3_aa: CASSLGVRQGVGETQYF; cdr3_nt: TGTGCCAGCAGCTTGGGGGTCCGCCAGGGTGTAGGGGAGACCCAGTACTTC
d_call: NA; v_call: TRBV4-3; clone_size: NA; j_call: TRBJ2-7; cdr3_length: 15; cdr3_aa: CASSQGAGAAYEQYF; cdr3_nt: TGCGCCAGCAGCCAAGGTGCAGGGGCAGCCTACGAGCAGTACTTC
d_call: TRBD1; v_call: TRBV5-6; clone_size: NA; j_call: TRBJ1-4; cdr3_length: 14; cdr3_aa: CASSHLRSGTVLFF; cdr3_nt: TGTGCCAGCAGCCACCTTAGGTCCGGGACAGTATTGTTTTTT
d_call: NA; v_call: TRBV19; clone_size: NA; j_call: TRBJ1-5; cdr3_length: 15; cdr3_aa: CASSIGQGLSGPQHF; cdr3_nt: TGTGCCAGTAGTATAGGTCAGGGACTCTCAGGGCCCCAGCATTTT
d_call: TRBD2; v_call: TRBV18; clone_size: NA; j_call: TRBJ2-7; cdr3_length: 19; cdr3_aa: CASSPSLFGGSRAPYEQYF; cdr3_nt: TGTGCCAGCTCACCATCCCTATTCGGCGGGAGCCGGGCCCCCTACGAGCAGTACTTC
d_call: TRBD2; v_call: TRBV7-7; clone_size: once; j_call: TRBJ2-5; cdr3_length: 21; cdr3_aa: CASSSRVGLAGEPALEETQYF; cdr3_nt: TGTGCTAGCAGCTCTAGGGTGGGCCTAGCGGGGGAGCCGGCTTTGGAAGAGACCCAGTACTTC
d_call: TRBD1; v_call: TRBV19; clone_size: NA; j_call: TRBJ1-2; cdr3_length: 15; cdr3_aa: CASSIRTGMGSGYTF; cdr3_nt: TGTGCCAGTAGTATCCGGACAGGGATGGGCTCTGGCTACACCTTC
d_call: NA; v_call: TRBV27; clone_size: NA; j_call: TRBJ2-1; cdr3_length: 16; cdr3_aa: CASSLFIGGPDNEQFF; cdr3_nt: TGTGCCAGCAGTTTATTCATCGGGGGGCCCGACAATGAGCAGTTCTTC
d_call: NA; v_call: TRBV6-5; clone_size: NA; j_call: TRBJ2-5; cdr3_length: 13; cdr3_aa: CASGPQSGETQYF; cdr3_nt: TGTGCCAGCGGTCCCCAGAGCGGGGAGACCCAGTACTTC
d_call: TRBD2; v_call: TRBV13; clone_size: NA; j_call: TRBJ2-5; cdr3_length: 17; cdr3_aa: CASSSSPLAGAQETQYF; cdr3_nt: TGTGCCAGCAGCTCCTCCCCTCTAGCGGGGGCACAAGAGACCCAGTACTTC
d_call: TRBD1; v_call: TRBV6-1; clone_size: NA; j_call: TRBJ2-3; cdr3_length: 16; cdr3_aa: CASSEDRGPNTDTQYF; cdr3_nt: TGTGCCAGCAGTGAAGACAGGGGGCCTAACACAGATACGCAGTATTTT
d_call: NA; v_call: TRBV7-2; clone_size: NA; j_call: TRBJ2-3; cdr3_length: 15; cdr3_aa: CASSLGGGRWDTQYF; cdr3_nt: TGTGCCAGCAGCTTAGGCGGCGGGCGTTGGGATACGCAGTATTTT
d_call: NA; v_call: TRBV5-6; clone_size: NA; j_call: TRBJ1-4; cdr3_length: 15; cdr3_aa: CASSGGAGVGEKLFF; cdr3_nt: TGTGCCAGCAGCGGAGGGGCGGGAGTAGGCGAAAAACTGTTTTTT